The clone carrying this TCR beta chain came up many times. Its target is not known. The V gene lost 6 bases and the J gene lost 2 bases, with 8 bases spanning the gap. This CDR3 comprises 13 residues. Germline lookup yields CDR1 KGHSH and CDR2 LQKENI. The data are from a study of neurological immune-mediated disorders. Study observations and caveats: Subjects shared no identical expanded-clone CDR3 amino acid sequences, suggesting private TCR-beta repertoires in all groups. Multiple sclerosis was found to have the least TCR clonal expansion, below healthy controls, and HTLV-1-associated myelopathy the most.

The cell input for sorted libraries was around 1 million, and those cells were CD4+ or CD8+ T cells. By 5'RACE with 10-nucleotide random UMIs, the cDNA was made. MiXCR was run by TCRdb on the 5' RACE reads, yielding one entry per CDR3 protein. The table includes around 30,000 distinct CDR3 sequences, about 4.1% detected once. The sample taken for sequencing was CD4+ T cells from blood. The chain combines TRBV18 with TRBJ1-5; the D is unclear. This receptor was taken from a woman in her 40s in good health. The CDR3 reads CASSLDRNQPQHF. CDR3 coding DNA: TGTGCCAGCTCCCTGGACCGCAATCAGCCCCAGCATTTT.